The entry below gives a single T cell receptor (beta chain) sequence along with its context. The clone's antigen remains unknown. Base quality data are lacking; no much larger clone is found one base away. The sample belongs to a study of cytomegalovirus exposure and HLA in healthy donors (TCRdb year 2017). About the full investigation: According to a later analysis, one platform produced both the roughly 120 validation repertoires and the approximately 670 repertoires of the first cohort. The study aimed to test whether signatures of past pathogen exposure could be identified by cataloging public T cell receptors. High-throughput TCR immunosequencing, statistical association of individual TCRs with disease status, and machine learning were combined to predict cytomegalovirus infection status. Besides the first cohort of hundreds of subjects, a separate validation cohort made up of about 120 different subjects was used.

Separate from the approximately 700-subject first cohort, the validation cohort of over 90 subjects was the group to which the donors belonged. Beyond this particular receptor, the publication reports: Most TCR sequences were seen in very few donors, while some public TCRs were found in many individuals. A total of some 180 TCR beta chains were listed by the study as associated with cytomegalovirus. According to the authors, the approach could potentially be generalized to other disease states and immunological phenotypes. The classifier was reported to diagnose cytomegalovirus status with high specificity and sensitivity in both the original cohort and the validation cohort. A later analysis found that TCRs clustered in the first cohort also tended to co-occur in the 120 validation repertoires, with more than 90% of cluster scores above 0. In vitro tests confirmed that a few of the cytomegalovirus-associated TCR beta chains recognize cytomegalovirus antigens. All 120 or so repertoires were used to score co-occurrence in the validation cohort in a later analysis, because that analysis had no HLA typing for the cohort.

Trimming takes 6 bases from V and 5 bases from J, and the germline ends sit 16 bases apart. CDR1 and CDR2 are read off the germline V gene as MNHEY and SVGAGI. The CDR3, from cysteine to phenylalanine, totals 14 residues. Here the CDR3 DNA is all that survives: 42 bases in frame from base 1. Libraries were prepared through the immunoSEQ multiplex PCR assay. The paper's processing steps were these. A statistical classification framework was developed to diagnose cytomegalovirus status using the catalog of TCR beta chain sequences. Held by TCRdb, this immuneACCESS table contains in-frame sequences only and omits some clones. Under half of the omission traces to an unresolved V gene where checked; the cause of the rest is unknown. V, J and clone size derive from that table, while D and trimming were established from the DNA sequence. The sample table lists 90,000 to 130,000 clones, around 85% of them with a count of one. 3% to 3.5% of the sample goes to the ten largest clones.

Sequenced material: PBMCs. This TCR derives from a woman aged 18-29 years in good health and CMV-seronegative. The chain uses TRBV6-5 and TRBJ2-5; possibly the D gene is TRBD1, per 6 matching bases. CDR3 reads: CASSWGQSGETQYF. The nucleotide sequence is TGTGCCAGCAGCTGGGGACAATCGGGGGAGACCCAGTACTTC.